This TCR beta chain stems from a study of cytotoxic CD8 clonotypes in ibrutinib-treated CLL. Looking at the study overall: Response specimens were obtained following a median treatment duration of approximately 13 months, with a range of 6 to 36.

The data were produced by immunoSEQ multiplex PCR, yet TCRdb's version contains in-frame clones alone and is incomplete. The repertoire holds almost 250,000 clones, with under 75% as singletons. The table lists this clone with a count of one. This CDR3 has 15 amino acids. Germline V gives CDR1 SGDLS, CDR2 YYNGEE. V was cut by 2 bases and J by 5 bases, with 14 bases left in between. The V and J genes are TRBV9 and TRBJ2-1; no firm D call. Source: PBMCs, taken after 24 months of ibrutinib treatment. The TCR was taken from a human donor with chronic lymphocytic leukemia. For the CDR3, the DNA is TGTGCCAGCAGCGTGGGAACCAGCGACAACAATGAGCAGTTCTTC. Residues: CASSVGTSDNNEQFF.